The clone carrying this TCR beta chain was seen repeatedly, ten times or more. As yet, its antigen is unknown. Germline CDR1 and CDR2: MNHEY and SVGEGT. V lost 5 bases and J lost 7, with 15 bases in between. The CDR3 length is 13 residues. The data are from a study of CD8 T cells in ankylosing spondylitis. Regarding the study as a whole: Characteristic of ankylosing spondylitis blood, it appeared, was a TCR beta motif comprising eight highly homologous variants. In reactive arthritis synovial fluid and blood, some motif variants had been reported before.

TCRdb passed the 5' RACE reads through MiXCR, listing each CDR3 protein once. The sample consists of 500,000 or so distinct CDR3 sequences, about 5.7% of them appearing once. The source of this sequence is a male donor with ankylosing spondylitis. The V gene is TRBV6-2 or TRBV6-3, the J gene TRBJ2-7; D may be TRBD1 (6 bases). The sequencing sample was made of blood, either unsorted or a sorted T cell fraction (not recorded which). The CDR3 DNA follows: TGTGCCAGCAGTATACAGGGAGATGGAGAGCAGTACTTC. This sequence encodes CASSIQGDGEQYF.